What follows describes a single T cell receptor beta chain. Its antigen is currently unknown. These data come from a study of T cell responses to AZD1222 COVID-19 vaccine. Study outcomes and limitations: Baseline testing showed seropositivity in only five or six AZD1222 recipients.

Germline CDR1 reads MDHEN; CDR2 reads SYDVKM. The CDR3 is 16 amino acids. Trimming left V 3 bases short and J 0 bases short, with 15 bases between. TCRdb's copy holds only in-frame clones and misses some; the assay was immunoSEQ multiplex PCR. The sample gives around 63,000 clones, approximately 85% of which show up once; approximately 18% is in the top ten. Sequencing used peripheral blood, obtained on day 0 of AZD1222 vaccination. The TCR comes from an adult in good health. The V gene is TRBV28, the J gene TRBJ2-7; D remains unclear. The CDR3 region is CASSFLTRMGSYEQYF. The CDR3 bases are TGTGCCAGCAGTTTTCTAACCAGGATGGGCTCCTACGAGCAGTACTTC.